This T cell receptor (beta chain) appears in the sequencing data of a study of blood T cells in healthy people across ages. Next came a second PCR, run for about 7 to 12 cycles, which used a sample-barcoded 5' primer along with a J-beta primer mix. TCRdb reanalysed the 5' RACE reads using MiXCR and keeps one entry per CDR3 protein. The data contain fewer than 2 million distinct CDR3 sequences, more than 35% of them singletons. The germline gives CDR1 MNHEY, CDR2 SMNVEV (reference sequence). The CDR3 runs 13 residues. Trimming removed 3 bases from V and 7 bases from J, with 12 bases in between. This clonotype was seen more than once but under ten times.

Sequenced input: blood. The chain links TRBV27 to TRBJ1-2; possible D gene TRBD1, 6 bases. The sequence came from a human donor in good health. The CDR3 loop is CASSLTTGFGYTF. CDR3 nucleotides: TGTGCCAGCAGTTTGACTACAGGGTTTGGCTACACCTTC.